A single sample is the source of the 15 T cell receptor beta chains below, sequenced in a study of cytomegalovirus exposure and HLA in healthy donors. Amplification used 60 Vbeta primers and 13 Jbeta primers. TCRdb keeps only in-frame clones here, not all; method: immunoSEQ multiplex PCR. This sample's clone table lists 55,000 to 75,000 clones. Sequences were obtained from PBMCs. These receptors all stem from a male donor in good health and CMV-seronegative.

The chain carries TRBV7-2 and TRBJ1-5, with a possible D match to TRBD1 (6 bases). V shed 5 bases and J shed 0 bases, with 11 bases lying between them. CDR3 length equals 15 residues. CDR1 SGHTA and CDR2 FQGNSA come from the germline V gene. CDR3 sequence (DNA): TGTGCCAGCAGCCCTGAGGGGGTTAGCAATCAGCCCCAGCATTTT. The encoded protein is CASSPEGVSNQPQHF.

The chain couples TRBV14 to TRBJ1-2, with D perhaps TRBD1 (5 bases). The CDR3 is made up of 14 amino acids. V was cut by 3 bases and J by 12 bases, with 20 bases left in between. The germline V gene encodes CDR1 SGHDN and CDR2 FVKESK. The chain's CDR3 is CASSHEAAGWFHTF. CDR3 in DNA: TGTGCCAGCAGCCACGAAGCAGCAGGGTGGTTCCACACCTTC.

V and J are TRBV28 and TRBJ1-5, with 7 bases identical to TRBD1. This CDR3 has 13 residues. Germline assignment: CDR1 MDHEN and CDR2 SYDVKM. V was clipped by 7 bases and J by 6 bases; unmatched bases: 6. CDR3: CASKTGRLQPQHF. The CDR3 bases are TGTGCCAGCAAGACAGGGAGGCTTCAGCCCCAGCATTTT.

The rearrangement links TRBV15 to TRBJ2-2, with 7 bases matching TRBD1. Germline trimming cut 5 bases from V and 5 bases from J; bases unmatched to any gene: 17. The V gene's germline CDR1 is LNHNV and CDR2 YYDKDF (reference sequence). The length of the CDR3 is 18 residues. CDR3 coding DNA: TGTGCCACCAGCTCGGGTGGGGACAGAGGTTTGTGGACCGGGGAGCTGTTTTTT. Protein: CATSSGGDRGLWTGELFF.

The V gene is TRBV19, the J gene TRBJ2-7, with 7 bases aligning to TRBD1. V lost 4 bases to trimming and J lost 2 bases; unmatched junction nucleotides: 8. CDR1 and CDR2 (germline): LNHDA, SQIVND (reference sequence). This CDR3 region has 15 residues. The CDR3 sequence: CASSTYRGPAYEQYF. Written as DNA, the CDR3 is TGTGCCAGTAGTACCTACAGGGGTCCCGCCTACGAGCAGTACTTC. Variable domain in full (rest from reference TRBV19 and TRBJ2-7): DGGITQSPKYLFRKEGQNVTLSCEQNLNHDAMYWYRQDPGQGLRLIYYSQIVNDFQKGDIAEGYSVSREKKESFPLTVTSAQKNPTAFYLCASSTYRGPAYEQYFGPGTRLTVT.

V is TRBV6-1 and J is TRBJ1-2; 12 nucleotides agree with TRBD1. After removal of 6 bases from V and 7 bases from J, the junction contained 3 bases not matched to a gene. This CDR3 contains 13 residues. CDR1 and CDR2 (germline): MNHNS, SASEGT. The CDR3 sequence is CASRGQGATGYTF. DNA of the CDR3: TGTGCCAGCAGGGGACAGGGGGCGACTGGCTACACCTTC.

This chain joins TRBV6-7 and TRBJ2-2; no definite D call. TRBV6-7 is annotated as an ORF whose role is uncertain. The CDR3 extends over 18 amino acids. V dropped 5 bases and J dropped 3 bases, with 22 bases sitting between them. Here the CDR3 reads CASSDTYVGEVDTGELFF. The CDR3 nucleotides read TGTGCCAGCAGTGATACGTACGTAGGAGAAGTCGACACCGGGGAGCTGTTTTTT.

The CDR3 region has the DNA TGTGCCAGCAGTGAAAAGGACATAGGAGAGCGGACCCAGTACTTC. It is translated as CASSEKDIGERTQYF. V is TRBV2 and J is TRBJ2-5; D perhaps matches TRBD1 (5 bases). There are 15 residues in the CDR3. Trimming pared 2 bases from V and 7 bases from J, leaving 17 bases between. Germline-derived CDR1 and CDR2 are SNHLY and FYNNEI.

The gene calls are TRBV4-2 and TRBJ2-1, with TRBD2 identical over 7 bases. Per germline, CDR1 LGHNA and CDR2 YNFKEQ. The CDR3 is 14 residues long. V lost 6 bases to trimming and J lost 9 bases; unmatched junction nucleotides: 11. The CDR3 nucleotides read TGTGCCAGCAGGCCGAGCGGGAACCGGCCTGAGCAGTTCTTC. Protein: CASRPSGNRPEQFF.

The chain couples TRBV4-1 to TRBJ2-2; no clear D. CDR1 and CDR2 (germline): MGHRA, YSYEKL. V dropped 1 base and J dropped 4 bases, with 16 bases sitting between them. The CDR3 totals 17 residues. The chain's CDR3 is CASSQVFLVRGTGELFF. The CDR3 coding sequence is TGCGCCAGCAGCCAAGTTTTCCTAGTACGCGGCACCGGGGAGCTGTTTTTT.

The chain couples TRBV27 to TRBJ1-6; D is unclear. The CDR3 covers 15 residues. CDR1 and CDR2 (germline): MNHEY, SMNVEV (reference sequence). V lost 3 bases and J 9 bases, leaving 15 bases between the germline ends. The DNA of the CDR3 is TGTGCCAGCAGTTTGGGTAGGAGTATGACTTCACCCCTCCACTTT. Encoded protein: CASSLGRSMTSPLHF.

The chain combines TRBV5-5 with TRBJ2-7, with 8 bases aligning to TRBD2. Germline V gene lookup returns CDR1 SGHKS and CDR2 YYEKEE (reference sequence). The CDR3 consists of 16 residues. V lost 4 bases to trimming and J lost 0 bases; unmatched junction nucleotides: 9. This chain's CDR3 is CASSREGGTFSYEQYF. CDR3 sequence (DNA): TGTGCCAGCAGCCGGGAGGGGGGCACCTTCTCCTACGAGCAGTACTTC.

J is TRBJ2-7 and V is TRBV29-1; TRBD1 is a possible D gene (6 bases). V shed 4 bases and J shed 2 bases, with 15 bases lying between them. Germline CDR1 and CDR2: SQVTM and ANQGSEA. There are 14 residues in the CDR3. CDR3 region: CSVAQQGSAYEQYF. The CDR3, as DNA: TGCAGCGTTGCCCAACAGGGAAGCGCCTACGAGCAGTACTTC.

This chain connects TRBV7-2 to TRBJ2-3; 8 nucleotides agree with TRBD1. Losses at the gene ends were 3 bases for V and 6 bases for J; bases not matched to a gene: 8. This CDR3 region has 15 residues. CDR1 and CDR2 from the germline V gene are SGHTA and FQGNSA. Here the CDR3 reads CASSLWQGARDTQYF. The CDR3 bases are TGTGCCAGCAGCTTGTGGCAGGGGGCGCGGGATACGCAGTATTTT.

This chain connects TRBV10-2 to TRBJ2-3; D may be TRBD2 (6 bases). V was shortened by 6 bases and J by 6 bases, with 10 bases between the two germline ends. Germline lookup yields CDR1 WSHSY and CDR2 SAAADI. The CDR3 is made up of 12 amino acids. The CDR3 DNA is TGCGCCAGCAGACTAGCTGTGGATACGCAGTATTTT. This codes for CASRLAVDTQYF.